This TCR beta chain was sequenced for a study of molecular identifiers for immune sequencing clone quantification. Source material for naive CD8 libraries was about 20,000 to 1,100,000 sorted cells, with 10%, 30% or 50% RNA. The CD8+CD4-CCR7+CD45RA+ phenotype defined the sorted naive CD8 T cells. On this clonotype: Its antigen is as yet unknown.

TCRdb reprocessed the PCR reads via MiXCR and lists one record per CDR3 protein. The sample lists more than 550,000 distinct CDR3 sequences; around 25% were seen once. Study results and caveats: It was shown that clones above 20 RNA copies held over 97% of effector molecules, but under 1% in naive cells. Reports indicate spiked Jurkat TCR RNA from one cell could be found among 900,000 to 1,000,000 naive cells.

Trimming shortened V by 2 bases and J by 0 bases, and 7 bases separated the two germline ends. CDR1 is MNHEY, CDR2 SVGAGI, per germline. The CDR3 consists of 15 residues. The specimen was naive CD8+ T cells from blood, with Jurkat cell RNA spiked in. As to subset: FACS-sorted CD8+CD4-CCR7+CD45RA+ naive T cells. The clonotype comes from a human donor in good health. Some libraries in this study had Jurkat cell RNA spiked in. The rearrangement joins TRBV6-5 to TRBJ2-2; D not certain. As DNA, the CDR3 is TGTGCCAGCAGTTACAGCTTGGCGAACACCGGGGAGCTGTTTTTT. It specifies CASSYSLANTGELFF.